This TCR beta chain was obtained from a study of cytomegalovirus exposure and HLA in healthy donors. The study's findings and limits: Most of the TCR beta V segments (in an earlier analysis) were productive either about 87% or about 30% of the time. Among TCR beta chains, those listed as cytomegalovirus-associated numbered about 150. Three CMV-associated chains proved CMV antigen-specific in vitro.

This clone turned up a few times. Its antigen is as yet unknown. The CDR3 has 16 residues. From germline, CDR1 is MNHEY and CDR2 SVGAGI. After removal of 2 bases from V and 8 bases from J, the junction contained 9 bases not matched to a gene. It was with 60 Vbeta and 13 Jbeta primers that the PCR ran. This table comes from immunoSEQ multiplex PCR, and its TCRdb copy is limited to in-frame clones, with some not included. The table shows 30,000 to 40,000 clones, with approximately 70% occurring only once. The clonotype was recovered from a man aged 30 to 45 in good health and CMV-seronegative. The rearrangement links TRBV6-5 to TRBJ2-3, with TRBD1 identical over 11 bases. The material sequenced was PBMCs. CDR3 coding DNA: TGTGCCAGCAGTTACGCGGGACAGGGGGTGGTAGCTACGCAGTATTTT. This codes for CASSYAGQGVVATQYF.